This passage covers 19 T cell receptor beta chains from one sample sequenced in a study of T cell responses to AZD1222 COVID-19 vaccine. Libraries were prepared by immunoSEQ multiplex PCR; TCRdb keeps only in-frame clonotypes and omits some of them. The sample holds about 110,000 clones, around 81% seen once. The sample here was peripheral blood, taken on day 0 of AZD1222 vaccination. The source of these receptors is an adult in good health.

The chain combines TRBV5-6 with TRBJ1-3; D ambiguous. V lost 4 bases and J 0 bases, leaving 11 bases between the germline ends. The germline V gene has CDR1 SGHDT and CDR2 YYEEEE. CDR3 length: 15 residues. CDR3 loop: CASSRDWSSGNTIYF. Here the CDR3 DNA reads TGTGCCAGCAGCCGTGACTGGAGCTCTGGAAACACCATATATTTT.

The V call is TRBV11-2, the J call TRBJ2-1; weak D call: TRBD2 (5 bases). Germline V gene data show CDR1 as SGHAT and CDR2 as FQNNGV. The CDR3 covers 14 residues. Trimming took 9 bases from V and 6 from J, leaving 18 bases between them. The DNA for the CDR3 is TGTGCCAGGATTACGGGGTCTTGGAGCAATGAGCAGTTCTTC. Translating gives CARITGSWSNEQFF.

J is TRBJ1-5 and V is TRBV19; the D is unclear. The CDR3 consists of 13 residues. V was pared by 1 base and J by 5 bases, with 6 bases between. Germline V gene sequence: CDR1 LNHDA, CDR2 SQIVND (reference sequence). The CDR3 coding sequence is TGTGCCAGTAGTATAGGGGAGGATCAGCCCCAGCATTTT. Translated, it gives CASSIGEDQPQHF.

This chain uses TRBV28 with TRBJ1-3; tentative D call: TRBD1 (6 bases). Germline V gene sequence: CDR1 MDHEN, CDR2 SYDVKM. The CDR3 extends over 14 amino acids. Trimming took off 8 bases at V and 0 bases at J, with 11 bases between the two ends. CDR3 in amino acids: CASFQGLSGNTIYF. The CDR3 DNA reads TGTGCCAGCTTTCAGGGGCTCTCTGGAAACACCATATATTTT.

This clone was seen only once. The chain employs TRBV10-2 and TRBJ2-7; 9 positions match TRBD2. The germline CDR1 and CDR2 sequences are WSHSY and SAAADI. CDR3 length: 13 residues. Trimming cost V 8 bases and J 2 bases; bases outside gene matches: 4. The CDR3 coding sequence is TGCGCCAGCGCGGGCGGGGGGGCCTACGAGCAGTACTTC. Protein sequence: CASAGGGAYEQYF.

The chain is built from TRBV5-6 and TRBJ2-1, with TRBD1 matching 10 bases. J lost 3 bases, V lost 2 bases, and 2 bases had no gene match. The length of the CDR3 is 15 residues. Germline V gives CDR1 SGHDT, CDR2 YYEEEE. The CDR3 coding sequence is TGTGCCAGCAGCTTCCGGGACAGGGGCTACAATGAGCAGTTCTTC. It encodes CASSFRDRGYNEQFF.

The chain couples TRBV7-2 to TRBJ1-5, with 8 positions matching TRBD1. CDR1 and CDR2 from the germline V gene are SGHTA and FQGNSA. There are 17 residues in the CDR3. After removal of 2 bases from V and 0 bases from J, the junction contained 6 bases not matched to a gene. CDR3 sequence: CASSLTGQANSNQPQHF. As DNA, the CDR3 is TGTGCCAGCAGCTTAACGGGACAGGCTAATAGCAATCAGCCCCAGCATTTT.

CDR3 sequence reads: CASSRQGAIYEQYF. The CDR3 DNA is TGTGCCAGCAGTCGACAGGGGGCAATCTACGAGCAGTACTTC. V is TRBV6-5 and J is TRBJ2-7; 10 bases match TRBD1. Germline lookup yields CDR1 MNHEY and CDR2 SVGAGI. The CDR3 runs to 14 residues. The V and J ends lost 5 bases and 3 bases, in that order; junction bases with no gene match: 4.

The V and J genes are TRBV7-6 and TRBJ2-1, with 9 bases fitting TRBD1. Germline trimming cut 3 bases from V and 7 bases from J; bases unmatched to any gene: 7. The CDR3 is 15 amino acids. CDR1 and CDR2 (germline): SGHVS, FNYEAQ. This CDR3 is CASSFTGGEVNEQFF. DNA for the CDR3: TGTGCCAGCAGCTTTACAGGGGGCGAGGTGAATGAGCAGTTCTTC.

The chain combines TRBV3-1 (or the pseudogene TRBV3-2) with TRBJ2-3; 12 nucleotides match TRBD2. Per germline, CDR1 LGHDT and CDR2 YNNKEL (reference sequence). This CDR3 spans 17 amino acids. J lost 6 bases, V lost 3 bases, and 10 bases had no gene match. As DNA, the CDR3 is TGTGCCAGCAGCCAGAATCTAGCGGGGGGGCCGTACGATACGCAGTATTTT. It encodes CASSQNLAGGPYDTQYF.

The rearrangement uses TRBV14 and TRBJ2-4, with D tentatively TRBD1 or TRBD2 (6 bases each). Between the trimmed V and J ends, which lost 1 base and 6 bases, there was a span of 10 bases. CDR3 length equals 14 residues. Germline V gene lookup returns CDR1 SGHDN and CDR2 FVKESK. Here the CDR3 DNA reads TGTGCCAGCAGCCAAGGGGGGGCCCTAAACATTCAGTACTTC. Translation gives CASSQGGALNIQYF. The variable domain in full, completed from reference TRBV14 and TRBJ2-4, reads EAGVTQFPSHSVIEKGQTVTLRCDPISGHDNLYWYRRVMGKEIKFLLHFVKESKQDESGMPNNRFLAERTGGTYSTLKVQPAELEDSGVYFCASSQGGALNIQYFGAGTRLSVL.

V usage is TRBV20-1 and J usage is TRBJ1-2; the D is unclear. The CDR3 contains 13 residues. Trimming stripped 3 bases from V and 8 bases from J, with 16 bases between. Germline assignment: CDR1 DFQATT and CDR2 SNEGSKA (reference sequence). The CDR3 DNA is TGCAGTGCTAGTGATCCCTCTCGGGGAGGCTACACCTTC. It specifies CSASDPSRGGYTF.

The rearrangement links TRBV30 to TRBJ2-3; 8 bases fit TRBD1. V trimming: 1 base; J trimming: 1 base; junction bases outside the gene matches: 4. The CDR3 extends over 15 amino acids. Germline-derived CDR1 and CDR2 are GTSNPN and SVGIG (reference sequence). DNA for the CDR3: TGTGCCTGGAGTGCCGGACAGGGAGGCACAGATACGCAGTATTTT. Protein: CAWSAGQGGTDTQYF.

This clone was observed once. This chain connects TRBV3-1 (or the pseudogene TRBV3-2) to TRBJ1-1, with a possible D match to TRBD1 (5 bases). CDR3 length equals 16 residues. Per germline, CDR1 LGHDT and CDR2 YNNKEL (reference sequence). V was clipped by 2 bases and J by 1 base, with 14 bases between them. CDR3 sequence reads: CASSQPAGRGNTEAFF. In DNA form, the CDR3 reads TGTGCCAGCAGCCAACCCGCGGGACGGGGGAACACTGAAGCTTTCTTT.

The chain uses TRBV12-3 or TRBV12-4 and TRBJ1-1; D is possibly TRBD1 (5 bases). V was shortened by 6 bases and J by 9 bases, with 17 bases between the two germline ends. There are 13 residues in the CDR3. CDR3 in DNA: TGTGCCAGCAGGTATGGGGGAGGCGACCAAGCTTTCTTT. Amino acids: CASRYGGGDQAFF.

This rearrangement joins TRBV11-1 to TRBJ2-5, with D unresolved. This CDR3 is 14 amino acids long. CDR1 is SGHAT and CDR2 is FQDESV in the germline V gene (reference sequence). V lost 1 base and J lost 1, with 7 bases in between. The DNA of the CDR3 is TGTGCCAGCAGCTTAGTGGCATCCCAAGAGACCCAGTACTTC. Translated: CASSLVASQETQYF.

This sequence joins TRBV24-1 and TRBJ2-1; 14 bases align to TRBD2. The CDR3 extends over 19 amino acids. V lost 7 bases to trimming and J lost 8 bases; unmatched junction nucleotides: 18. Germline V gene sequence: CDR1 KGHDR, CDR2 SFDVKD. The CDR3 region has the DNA TGTGCCACCAGCGGCTGGGGGCCCCCAGGGACTAGCGGGAGAGATGAGCAGTTCTTC. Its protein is CATSGWGPPGTSGRDEQFF.

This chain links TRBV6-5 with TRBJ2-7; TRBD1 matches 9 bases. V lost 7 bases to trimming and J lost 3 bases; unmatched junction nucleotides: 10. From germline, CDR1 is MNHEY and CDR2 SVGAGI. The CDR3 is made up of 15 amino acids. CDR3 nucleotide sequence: TGTGCCAGCATCCCGTCCGGGACAGGGTTCTACGAGCAGTACTTC. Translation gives CASIPSGTGFYEQYF.

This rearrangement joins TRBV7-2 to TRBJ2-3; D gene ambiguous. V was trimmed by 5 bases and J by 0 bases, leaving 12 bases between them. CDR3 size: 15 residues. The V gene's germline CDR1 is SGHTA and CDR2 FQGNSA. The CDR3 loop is CASSPQASSTDTQYF. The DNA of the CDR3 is TGTGCCAGCAGCCCCCAGGCATCTAGCACAGATACGCAGTATTTT.